What follows are 29 T cell receptor beta chains derived from one specimen sequenced in a study of ipilimumab plus nivolumab after autologous stem cell transplantation (TCRdb year 2021). The library relied on the immunoSEQ multiplex PCR assay. This is the immuneACCESS table as TCRdb keeps it, with only in-frame sequences that have V and J called. A part of the clones is gone; compared with another copy, unresolved V genes explain less than half, and the rest is unexplained. Present in this sample are some 41,000 clones, about 92% of which were seen just once. The leading ten clones occupy approximately 1% of the sample. The sample consisted of PBMCs, taken in a trial of ipilimumab plus nivolumab as post-transplant consolidation. These receptor sequences come from a male donor with multiple myeloma.

This clone was counted once. This chain uses TRBV12-5 with TRBJ1-2; D is unclear. The ends were cut back, 6 bases at V and 7 bases at J, with 6 bases in the middle. The CDR3 runs 10 residues. Germline lookup yields CDR1 LGHNT and CDR2 FRNRAP. This chain's CDR3 is CASGGPGYTF. The DNA for the CDR3 is TGTGCTAGTGGAGGGCCTGGCTACACCTTC.

V is TRBV29-1 and J is TRBJ2-7, with 11 bases fitting TRBD2. The germline CDR1 and CDR2 sequences are SQVTM and ANQGSEA. J lost 3 bases, V lost 6 bases, and 7 bases had no gene match. This CDR3 has 14 residues. The CDR3 here is CSVGRTSGSYEQYF. The CDR3 coding sequence is TGCAGCGTCGGACGCACTAGCGGGAGCTACGAGCAGTACTTC.

The chain combines TRBV28 with TRBJ2-7; unclear D gene. This CDR3 comprises 16 residues. Germline CDR1 reads MDHEN; CDR2 reads SYDVKM. Deletions cut 5 bases from V and 2 bases from J, with 19 bases between. The CDR3 nucleotides read TGTGCCAGCAGTACCCAAGGCCAGGCGTCAACCTACGAGCAGTACTTC. Amino acids: CASSTQGQASTYEQYF.

V and J are TRBV23-1 and TRBJ1-1; unclear D gene. TRBV23-1 is given ORF status, its function remaining uncertain. There are 10 residues in the CDR3. Trimming removed 3 bases from V and 8 bases from J, with 4 bases in between. CDR3 nucleotide sequence: TGCGCCAGCAGTCACCTAGAAGCTTTCTTT. Translated, it gives CASSHLEAFF.

V gene TRBV7-9 combines with J gene TRBJ1-5, with D unclear. Trimming cost V 1 base and J 4 bases, with 23 bases left between them. Germline V gene data show CDR1 as SEHNR and CDR2 as FQNEAQ (reference sequence). The CDR3 consists of 19 residues. The CDR3: CASSLGKMVVEQKNQPQHF. In DNA form, the CDR3 reads TGTGCCAGCAGCTTAGGGAAGATGGTGGTGGAACAGAAAAATCAGCCCCAGCATTTT.

This chain links TRBV28 with TRBJ2-1, with 9 bases matching TRBD1. Looked up from germline, CDR1 is MDHEN and CDR2 is SYDVKM. Unmatched junction bases numbered 16, after V lost 5 bases and J lost 5 bases. The CDR3 contains 18 residues. The CDR3 DNA is TGTGCCAGCAGTCCCCTCCCAGGGACAGGGCTCGGTCACAATGAGCAGTTCTTC. Protein: CASSPLPGTGLGHNEQFF. Variable domain in full (rest from reference TRBV28 and TRBJ2-1): DVKVTQSSRYLVKRTGEKVFLECVQDMDHENMFWYRQDPGLGLRLIYFSYDVKMKEKGDIPEGYSVSREKKERFSLILESASTNQTSMYLCASSPLPGTGLGHNEQFFGPGTRLTVL.

The chain recombines TRBV18 with TRBJ2-3; 12 nucleotides agree with TRBD2. The V gene's germline CDR1 is KGHSH and CDR2 LQKENI. Unmatched junction bases numbered 4, after V lost 3 bases and J lost 3 bases. CDR3 length: 16 amino acids. The CDR3 bases are TGTGCCAGCTCACCGATGACTAGCGGGAGTACAGATACGCAGTATTTT. Translation gives CASSPMTSGSTDTQYF.

This clone was picked up one time. This rearrangement joins TRBV9 to TRBJ2-3; maybe TRBD2 (6 bases). Germline V CDR1 and CDR2: SGDLS, YYNGEE. This CDR3 contains 15 residues. V gave up 1 base and J gave up 2 bases, with 11 bases separating them. The CDR3 DNA is TGTGCCAGCAGCGTATGGTGGCGGGACACAGATACGCAGTATTTT. Protein sequence: CASSVWWRDTDTQYF.

Points on this clone: Other DNA sequences of this sample code for an identical CDR3. The V gene is TRBV14, the J gene TRBJ1-1; a weak D match, TRBD1 (5 bases). Per the germline V gene, CDR1 is SGHDN and CDR2 is FVKESK. This CDR3 comprises 12 residues. Between the trimmed V and J ends, which lost 4 bases and 11 bases, there was a span of 14 bases. The CDR3 DNA is TGTGCCAGCAGCCCCCTTTACCCAGGGGCTTTCTTT. Translated, it gives CASSPLYPGAFF.

The V and J genes are TRBV6-6 and TRBJ1-6, with 7 bases matching TRBD1. V lost 7 bases and J lost 9; bases outside the gene matches: 9. The CDR3 is 14 residues long. Germline lookup yields CDR1 MNHNY and CDR2 SVGAGI (reference sequence). CDR3 in DNA: TGTGCCAGCACTATAACAGGGGAGGGTTCACCCCTCCACTTT. It translates to CASTITGEGSPLHF.

V is TRBV28 and J is TRBJ1-3, with a weak D call TRBD1 (5 bases). Germline V CDR1 and CDR2: MDHEN, SYDVKM. This CDR3 spans 13 amino acids. Trimming took off 7 bases at V and 9 bases at J, with 16 bases between the two ends. The CDR3: CASTFPPQGTIYF. For the CDR3, the DNA is TGTGCCAGCACCTTCCCCCCCCAGGGCACCATATATTTT.

J is TRBJ1-1 and V is TRBV6-5, with D possibly matching TRBD1 (5 bases). With 8 bases removed from V and 11 bases from J, the gap between germline ends came to 21 bases. Germline CDR1 and CDR2: MNHEY and SVGAGI. The CDR3 runs to 13 residues. CDR3 protein: CASATSVGRDAFF. CDR3 DNA: TGTGCCAGCGCGACGTCCGTGGGAAGGGACGCTTTCTTT.

V is TRBV19 and J is TRBJ2-2; 7 positions agree with TRBD2. The length of the CDR3 is 16 residues. The ends lost 7 bases at V and 2 bases at J; junction bases unmatched: 10. The germline CDR1 and CDR2 sequences are LNHDA and SQIVND (reference sequence). The CDR3 DNA sequence: TGTGCCAGTACCATCGGGACTAACTTAAACACCGGGGAGCTGTTTTTT. Its translation: CASTIGTNLNTGELFF.

V gene TRBV4-3 combines with J gene TRBJ2-5; 8 bases fit TRBD2. J gave up 7 bases and V 0 bases, and 19 bases lay outside the gene matches. CDR1 is LGHNA and CDR2 is YSLEER in the germline V gene. This CDR3 is built from 19 residues. CDR3 DNA sequence: TGCGCCAGCAGCCAAGAGAGCGGGACTAGGAATCCGTTGCTAGGGACCCAGTACTTC. Protein sequence: CASSQESGTRNPLLGTQYF.

The rearrangement joins TRBV7-2 to TRBJ2-5; no reliable D call. The DNA end lines up better with TRBJ2-7; the J call may be wrong. Looked up from germline, CDR1 is SGHTA and CDR2 is FQGNSA. The CDR3 length is 15 residues. The CDR3 nucleotides are TGTGCCAGCAGCCCTGGCCGGCGGAGCTCCTACGAGCAGTACTTC. The encoded protein is CASSPGRRSSYEQYF.

Here the CDR3 reads CASSTGAFVSPLHF. The DNA for the CDR3 is TGTGCCAGTAGTACGGGGGCCTTTGTGTCACCCCTCCACTTT. V gene TRBV19 combines with J gene TRBJ1-6; a weak D match, TRBD1 (6 bases). The germline CDR1 and CDR2 sequences are LNHDA and SQIVND (reference sequence). CDR3 length: 14 amino acids. V was shortened by 4 bases and J by 10 bases, with 14 bases between the two germline ends.

V and J are TRBV6-1 and TRBJ2-7, with a weak D call TRBD2 (6 bases). The length of the CDR3 is 13 residues. Deletions cut 2 bases from V and 2 bases from J, with 7 bases between. The germline gives CDR1 MNHNS, CDR2 SASEGT. The CDR3 spells CASSEPGAYEQYF. Here the CDR3 DNA reads TGTGCCAGCAGTGAACCGGGGGCCTACGAGCAGTACTTC.

This chain joins TRBV4-2 and TRBJ2-7, with TRBD1 matching over 10 bases. CDR1 is LGHNA and CDR2 is YNFKEQ in the germline V gene. V shed 4 bases and J 2 bases; nucleotides not matched to a gene: 8. This CDR3 has 16 residues. The CDR3 DNA reads as TGTGCCAGCAGCCGACCCGGGACAGGGGTCCCCTACGAGCAGTACTTC. Its translation is CASSRPGTGVPYEQYF.

V gene TRBV30 combines with J gene TRBJ2-3; perhaps TRBD2 as D (6 bases). Per the germline V gene, CDR1 is GTSNPN and CDR2 is SVGIG (reference sequence). The CDR3 has 15 amino acids. V lost 2 bases, J lost 4 bases, and 16 bases lay in between. The CDR3 sequence: CAWSLRLVGADTQYF. In DNA, the CDR3 is TGTGCCTGGAGTCTCCGACTAGTAGGAGCAGATACGCAGTATTTT. Full variable domain (outside the CDR3, taken from reference TRBV30 and TRBJ2-3): SQTIHQWPATLVQPVGSPLSLECTVEGTSNPNLYWYRQAAGRGLQLLFYSVGIGQISSEVPQNLSASRPQDRQFILSSKKLLLSDSGFYLCAWSLRLVGADTQYFGPGTRLTVL.

The chain combines TRBV10-3 with TRBJ1-1, with D hard to call. Germline CDR1 ENHRY, CDR2 SYGVKD. V was clipped by 7 bases and J by 8 bases, with 17 bases between them. The CDR3 sequence is 13 residues long. CDR3 nucleotides: TGTGCCATCAAAAGAGCCGAAGGCGGGGAAGCTTTCTTT. This translates into CAIKRAEGGEAFF.

The J gene is TRBJ1-1, the V gene TRBV10-3, with D possibly matching TRBD1 (6 bases). Germline V lookup: CDR1 ENHRY, CDR2 SYGVKD. There are 12 residues in the CDR3. V dropped 10 bases and J dropped 7 bases, with 16 bases sitting between them. The chain's CDR3 is CATGQLDGEAFF. The CDR3 DNA reads as TGTGCCACCGGACAGCTCGACGGTGAAGCTTTCTTT.

The chain carries TRBV7-9 and TRBJ2-5; no definite D call. Judging by the DNA end, TRBJ2-7 fits better; the J call may be wrong. Germline V gives CDR1 SEHNR, CDR2 FQNEAQ (reference sequence). The length of the CDR3 is 11 residues. DNA of the CDR3: TGTGCCAGCAGCCCCTCCTACGAGCAGTACTTC. This translates into CASSPSYEQYF.

V and J are TRBV7-2 and TRBJ2-1; 14 nucleotides agree with TRBD2. CDR1 and CDR2 from the germline V gene are SGHTA and FQGNSA. V lost 5 bases and J lost 10; bases outside the gene matches: 10. The CDR3 covers 16 residues. The CDR3 coding sequence is TGTGCCAGCAGCCCTCAATTGACTAGCGGGGGGGTAGAGCAGTTCTTC. It translates to CASSPQLTSGGVEQFF.

The V and J genes are TRBV7-8 and TRBJ1-2, with 7 bases identical to TRBD1. The CDR3 loop spans 14 amino acids. Germline V lookup: CDR1 SGHVS, CDR2 FQNEAQ. J was trimmed by 3 bases and V by 2 bases; bases with no gene match: 3. The CDR3 nucleotides read TGTGCCAGCAGCTTACAACAGGGGTACTATGGCTACACCTTC. It specifies CASSLQQGYYGYTF. The whole variable domain, remainder taken from reference TRBV7-8 and TRBJ1-2, is GAGVSQSPRYKVAKRGQDVALRCDPISGHVSLFWYQQALGQGPEFLTYFQNEAQLDKSGLPSDRFFAERPEGSVSTLKIQRTQQEDSAVYLCASSLQQGYYGYTFGSGTRLTVV.

The V call is TRBV19, the J call TRBJ1-5, with a possible D match to TRBD1 (6 bases). The CDR3 is 14 amino acids. CDR1 is LNHDA and CDR2 is SQIVND in the germline V gene (reference sequence). The V and J ends lost 4 bases and 6 bases respectively, with 13 bases between them. DNA of the CDR3: TGTGCCAGTAGTACACAGGGAGGGAGTCAGCCCCAGCATTTT. Protein sequence: CASSTQGGSQPQHF.

The chain recombines TRBV4-1 with TRBJ1-2; no clear D. Trimming removed 1 base from V and 0 bases from J, with 18 bases in between. The CDR3 length is 18 residues. Germline assignment: CDR1 MGHRA and CDR2 YSYEKL. As DNA, the CDR3 is TGCGCCAGCAGCCAAGTATTTTCAAAGGACCGCTCTAACTATGGCTACACCTTC. It is translated as CASSQVFSKDRSNYGYTF.

The chain couples TRBV19 to TRBJ2-7; D may be TRBD1 (5 bases). The ends were cut back, 6 bases at V and 3 bases at J, with 12 bases in the middle. The germline V gene has CDR1 LNHDA and CDR2 SQIVND (reference sequence). The CDR3 is 13 residues long. DNA of the CDR3: TGTGCCAGTAGCTTCGACAGTTTCTACGAGCAGTACTTC. The encoded protein is CASSFDSFYEQYF.

The CDR3 loop reads CASSKDSNQPQHF. In DNA form, the CDR3 reads TGCGCCAGCAGTAAGGACAGCAATCAGCCCCAGCATTTT. The chain links TRBV5-1 to TRBJ1-5; no clear D gene. This CDR3 spans 13 amino acids. Germline lookup yields CDR1 SGHRS and CDR2 YFSETQ. V was trimmed by 5 bases and J by 1 base, leaving 7 bases between them.

V gene TRBV7-3 combines with J gene TRBJ2-7, with D maybe TRBD1 (6 bases). The length of the CDR3 is 13 residues. Germline CDR1 is SGHTA and CDR2 is FQGTGA. V lost 2 bases, J lost 3 bases, and 8 bases lay in between. The CDR3 loop is CASSLARGYEQYF. CDR3 sequence (DNA): TGTGCCAGCAGCTTAGCCAGGGGCTACGAGCAGTACTTC.